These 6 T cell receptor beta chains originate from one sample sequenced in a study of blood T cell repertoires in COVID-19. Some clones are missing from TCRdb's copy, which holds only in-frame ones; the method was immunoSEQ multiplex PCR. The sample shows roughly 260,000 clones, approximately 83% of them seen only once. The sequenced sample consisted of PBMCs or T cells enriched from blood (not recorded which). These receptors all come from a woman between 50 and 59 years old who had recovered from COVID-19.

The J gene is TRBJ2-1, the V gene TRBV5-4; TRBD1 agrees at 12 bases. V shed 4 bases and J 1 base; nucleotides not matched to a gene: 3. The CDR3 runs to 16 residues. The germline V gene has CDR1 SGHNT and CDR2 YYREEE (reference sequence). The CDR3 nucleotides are TGTGCCAGCAGCCGGGGACAGGGGGCATCCTACAATGAGCAGTTCTTC. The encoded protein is CASSRGQGASYNEQFF.

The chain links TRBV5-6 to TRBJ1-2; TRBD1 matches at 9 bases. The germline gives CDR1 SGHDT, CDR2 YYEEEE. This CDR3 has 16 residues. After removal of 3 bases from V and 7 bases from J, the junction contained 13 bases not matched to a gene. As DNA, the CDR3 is TGTGCCAGCAGCTCACAGGGGGCGCGGCGTTGGGGTGGCTACACCTTC. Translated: CASSSQGARRWGGYTF.

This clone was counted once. CDR3 region: CASSFAANNSPLHF. The CDR3 DNA reads TGTGCCAGCAGTTTCGCGGCCAATAATTCACCCCTCCACTTT. V usage is TRBV27 and J usage is TRBJ1-6; D is uncertain. This CDR3 comprises 14 residues. The V and J ends lost 3 bases and 5 bases respectively, with 8 bases between them. The germline gives CDR1 MNHEY, CDR2 SMNVEV (reference sequence).

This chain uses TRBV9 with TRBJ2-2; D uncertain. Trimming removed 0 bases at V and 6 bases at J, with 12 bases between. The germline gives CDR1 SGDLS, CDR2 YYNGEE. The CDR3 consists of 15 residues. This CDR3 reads CASSVVPGGAGELFF. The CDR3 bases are TGTGCCAGCAGCGTAGTTCCAGGTGGCGCCGGGGAGCTGTTTTTT.

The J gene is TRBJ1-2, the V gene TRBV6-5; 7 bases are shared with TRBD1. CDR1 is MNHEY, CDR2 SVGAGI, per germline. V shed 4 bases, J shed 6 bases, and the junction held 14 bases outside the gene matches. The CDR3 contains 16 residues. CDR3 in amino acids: CASSWPQGSDSDGYTF. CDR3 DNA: TGTGCCAGCAGTTGGCCACAGGGGAGCGACAGTGATGGCTACACCTTC.

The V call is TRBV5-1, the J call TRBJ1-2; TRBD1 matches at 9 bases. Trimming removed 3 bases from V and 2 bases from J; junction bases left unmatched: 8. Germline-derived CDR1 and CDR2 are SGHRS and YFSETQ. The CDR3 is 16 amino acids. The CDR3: CASSSSRDRVNYGYTF. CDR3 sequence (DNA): TGCGCCAGCAGCTCTTCCCGGGACAGGGTAAACTATGGCTACACCTTC.